Here is one T cell receptor (delta chain) with its context. The antigen remains unidentified. TCRdb's listed protein matches a much larger clone and diverges from this DNA's translation at residue 12, likely through a read error; the protein shown comes from the DNA. Germline CDR1 TSWWSYY, CDR2 QGS. This CDR3 contains 28 residues. Sequencing covered both gamma and delta TCR chains per sample. TCRdb reran clone calling via CATT on the multiplex PCR reads. The table records 75,000 to 95,000 delta-chain clones, 0.75% to 1% of them present only once. The record originates from a study of γδ T cells in repeated Plasmodium falciparum infection. The wider study: Four controlled malaria infections with P. falciparum NF54 spanned about 600 days.

Bulk repertoires came from Vgamma9/Vdelta2+ or Vdelta2-negative gammadelta T cells flow-sorted from PBMC. Study-wide results and caveats: Malian donors came from one small rural village, predominantly one ethnic group.

The receptor's source is a pool of human donors (malaria-infected and uninfected, not separated). The sequenced sample consisted of gamma-delta T cells from blood. The V gene is listed as TRDV1; no J gene was called; no DNA check was done on the table's D call, TRDD3. Here the CDR3 DNA reads TGTGCTCTTGGGGAACTAGTGGGACCTCTACAACCGTACTGGGATAGGCCGAAGAGCTCCTGGGACACCCGACAGATGTTTTTT. Protein: CALGELVGPLQPYWDRPKSSWDTRQMFF.